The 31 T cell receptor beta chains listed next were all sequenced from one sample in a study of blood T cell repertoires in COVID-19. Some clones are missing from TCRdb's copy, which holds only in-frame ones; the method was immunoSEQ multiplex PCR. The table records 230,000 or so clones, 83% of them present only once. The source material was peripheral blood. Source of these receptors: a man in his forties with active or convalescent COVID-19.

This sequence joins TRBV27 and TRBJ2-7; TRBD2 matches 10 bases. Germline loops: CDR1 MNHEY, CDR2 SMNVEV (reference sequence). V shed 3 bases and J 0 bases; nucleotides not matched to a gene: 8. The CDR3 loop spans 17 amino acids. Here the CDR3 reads CASSFSSGGVRSYEQYF. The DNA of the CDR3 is TGTGCCAGCAGTTTCTCTAGCGGGGGAGTTCGCTCCTACGAGCAGTACTTC.

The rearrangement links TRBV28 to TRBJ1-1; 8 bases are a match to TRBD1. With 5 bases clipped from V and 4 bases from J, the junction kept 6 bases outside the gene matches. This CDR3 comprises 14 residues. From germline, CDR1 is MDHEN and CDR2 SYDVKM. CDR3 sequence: CASSRQGRSTEAFF. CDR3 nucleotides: TGTGCCAGCAGTCGACAGGGGAGAAGCACTGAAGCTTTCTTT.

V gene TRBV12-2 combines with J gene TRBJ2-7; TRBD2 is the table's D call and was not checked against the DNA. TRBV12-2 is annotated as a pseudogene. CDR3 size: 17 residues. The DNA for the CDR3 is TGTGCAAGTCGCTTAGGTTTAGCGGAACTTAGCTCCTACGAGCAGTACTTC. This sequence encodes CASRLGLAELSSYEQYF.

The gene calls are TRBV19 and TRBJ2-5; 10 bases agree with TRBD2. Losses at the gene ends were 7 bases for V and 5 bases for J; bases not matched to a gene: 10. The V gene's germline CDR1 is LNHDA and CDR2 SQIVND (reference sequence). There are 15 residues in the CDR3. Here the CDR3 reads CASTQRSGRAETQYF. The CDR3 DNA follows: TGTGCCAGTACTCAGAGGAGCGGGAGGGCCGAGACCCAGTACTTC.

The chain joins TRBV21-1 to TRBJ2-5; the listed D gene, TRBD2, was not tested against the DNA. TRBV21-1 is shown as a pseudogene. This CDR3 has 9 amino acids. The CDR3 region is CASTGSQYF. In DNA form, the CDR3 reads TGTGCCAGCACGGGAAGCCAGTACTTC.

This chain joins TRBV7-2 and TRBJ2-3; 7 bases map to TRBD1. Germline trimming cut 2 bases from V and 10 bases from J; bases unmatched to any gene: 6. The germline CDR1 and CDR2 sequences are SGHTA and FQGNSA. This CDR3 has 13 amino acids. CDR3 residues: CASSLLDRRSQYF. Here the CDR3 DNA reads TGTGCCAGCAGCTTATTGGACAGGAGGTCGCAGTATTTT.

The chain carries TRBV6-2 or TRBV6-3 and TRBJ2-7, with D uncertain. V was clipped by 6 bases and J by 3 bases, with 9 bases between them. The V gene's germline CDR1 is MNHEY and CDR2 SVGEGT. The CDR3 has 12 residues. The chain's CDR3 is CASRPQNYEQYF. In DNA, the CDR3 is TGTGCCAGCAGGCCTCAGAACTACGAGCAGTACTTC.

In nucleotides, the CDR3 is TGTGCCATCAGTAATTCCGGGACTAGTGGAAACACCATATATTTT. Translating it yields CAISNSGTSGNTIYF. V and J are TRBV10-3 and TRBJ1-3; D might be TRBD1 (5 bases). Trimming took off 5 bases at V and 3 bases at J, with 14 bases between the two ends. Germline V gene data show CDR1 as ENHRY and CDR2 as SYGVKD. The CDR3 is 15 residues long.

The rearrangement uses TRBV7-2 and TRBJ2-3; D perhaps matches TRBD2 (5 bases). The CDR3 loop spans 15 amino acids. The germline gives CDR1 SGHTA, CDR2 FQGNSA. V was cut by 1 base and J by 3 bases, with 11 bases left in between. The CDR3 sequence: CASSLVVRGTDTQYF. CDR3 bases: TGTGCCAGCAGCTTAGTCGTTCGGGGAACAGATACGCAGTATTTT.

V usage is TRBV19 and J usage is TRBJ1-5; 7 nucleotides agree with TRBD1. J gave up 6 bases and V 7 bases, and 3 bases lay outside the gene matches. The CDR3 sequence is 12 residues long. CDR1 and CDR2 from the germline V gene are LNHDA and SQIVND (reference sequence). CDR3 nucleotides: TGTGCCAGTACGACAGGGTTTCAGCCCCAGCATTTT. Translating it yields CASTTGFQPQHF.

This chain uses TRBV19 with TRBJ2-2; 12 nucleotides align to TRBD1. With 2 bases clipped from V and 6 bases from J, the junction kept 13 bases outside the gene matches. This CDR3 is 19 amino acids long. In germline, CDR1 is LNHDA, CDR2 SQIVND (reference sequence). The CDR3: CASSIRGQGTGGTAGELFF. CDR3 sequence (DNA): TGTGCCAGTAGTATAAGGGGACAGGGGACAGGGGGCACGGCCGGGGAGCTGTTTTTT.

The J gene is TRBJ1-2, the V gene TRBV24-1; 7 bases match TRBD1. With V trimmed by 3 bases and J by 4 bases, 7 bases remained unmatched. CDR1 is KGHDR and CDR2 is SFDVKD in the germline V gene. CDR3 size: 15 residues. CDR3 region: CATSDHTRDSYGYTF. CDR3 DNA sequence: TGTGCCACCAGTGATCATACTCGGGACAGCTATGGCTACACCTTC.

This CDR3 reads CASSLGLAGTQETQYF. The CDR3, as DNA: TGTGCCAGCAGCTTAGGACTAGCGGGGACACAAGAGACCCAGTACTTC. The J gene is TRBJ2-5, the V gene TRBV7-8; 11 nucleotides match TRBD2. V gave up 1 base and J gave up 2 bases; unmatched junction bases: 3. CDR3 length equals 16 residues. Germline loops: CDR1 SGHVS, CDR2 FQNEAQ.

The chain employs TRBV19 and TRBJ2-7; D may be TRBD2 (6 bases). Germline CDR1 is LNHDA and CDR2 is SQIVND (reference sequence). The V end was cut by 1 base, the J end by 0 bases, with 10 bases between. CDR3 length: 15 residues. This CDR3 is CASSIGGRFSYEQYF. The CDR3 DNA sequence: TGTGCCAGTAGTATAGGAGGGAGGTTCTCCTACGAGCAGTACTTC.

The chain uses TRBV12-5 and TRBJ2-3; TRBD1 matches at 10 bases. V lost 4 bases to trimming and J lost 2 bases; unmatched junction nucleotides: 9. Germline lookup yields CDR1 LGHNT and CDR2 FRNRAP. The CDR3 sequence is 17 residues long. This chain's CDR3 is CASGSKPTGGATDTQYF. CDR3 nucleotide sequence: TGTGCTAGTGGTTCAAAACCGACAGGGGGCGCCACAGATACGCAGTATTTT.

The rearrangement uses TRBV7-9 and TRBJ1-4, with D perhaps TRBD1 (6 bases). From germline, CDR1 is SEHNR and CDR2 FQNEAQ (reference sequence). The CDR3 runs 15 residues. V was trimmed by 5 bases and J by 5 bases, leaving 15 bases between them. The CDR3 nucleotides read TGTGCCAGCAGCCCCCACGGGGGGCAGAATGAAAAACTGTTTTTT. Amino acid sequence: CASSPHGGQNEKLFF.

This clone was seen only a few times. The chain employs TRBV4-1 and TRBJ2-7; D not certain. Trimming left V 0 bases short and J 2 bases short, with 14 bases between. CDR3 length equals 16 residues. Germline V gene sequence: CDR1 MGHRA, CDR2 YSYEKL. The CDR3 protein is CASSQEKRGLTYEQYF. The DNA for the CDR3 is TGCGCCAGCAGCCAAGAAAAGCGCGGTCTTACCTACGAGCAGTACTTC.

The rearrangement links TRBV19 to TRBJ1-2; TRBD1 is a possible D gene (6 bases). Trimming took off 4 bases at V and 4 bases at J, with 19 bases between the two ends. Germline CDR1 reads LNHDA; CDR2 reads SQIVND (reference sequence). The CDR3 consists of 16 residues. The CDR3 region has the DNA TGTGCCAGTAGTAAGCTCTCGACAGGAACACCCTATGGCTACACCTTC. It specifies CASSKLSTGTPYGYTF.

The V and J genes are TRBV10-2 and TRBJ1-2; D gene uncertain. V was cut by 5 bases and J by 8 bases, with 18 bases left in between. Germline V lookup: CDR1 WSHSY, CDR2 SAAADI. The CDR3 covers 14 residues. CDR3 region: CASSFTLNVEGYTF. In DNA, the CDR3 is TGCGCCAGCAGTTTTACCCTAAATGTGGAGGGCTACACCTTC.

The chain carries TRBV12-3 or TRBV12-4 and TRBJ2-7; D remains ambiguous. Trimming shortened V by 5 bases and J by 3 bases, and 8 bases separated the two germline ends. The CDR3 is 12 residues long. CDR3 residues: CASSPTNYEQYF. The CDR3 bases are TGTGCCAGCAGTCCGACAAACTACGAGCAGTACTTC.

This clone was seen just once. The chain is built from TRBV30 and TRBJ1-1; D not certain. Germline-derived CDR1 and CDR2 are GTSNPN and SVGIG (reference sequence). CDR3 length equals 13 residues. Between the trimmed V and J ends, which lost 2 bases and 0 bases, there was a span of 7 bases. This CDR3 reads CAWSPDLNTEAFF. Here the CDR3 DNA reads TGTGCCTGGAGTCCAGATCTGAACACTGAAGCTTTCTTT.

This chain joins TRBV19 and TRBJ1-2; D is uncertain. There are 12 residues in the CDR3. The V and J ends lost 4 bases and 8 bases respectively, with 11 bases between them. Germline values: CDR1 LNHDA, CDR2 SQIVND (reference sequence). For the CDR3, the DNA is TGTGCCAGTAGTACCCAGAGACTGGGCTACACCTTC. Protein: CASSTQRLGYTF.

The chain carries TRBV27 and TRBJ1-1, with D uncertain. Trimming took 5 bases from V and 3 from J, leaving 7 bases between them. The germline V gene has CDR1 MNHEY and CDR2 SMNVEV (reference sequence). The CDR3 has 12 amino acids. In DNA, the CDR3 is TGTGCCAGCAGTGCGGGGTACACTGAAGCTTTCTTT. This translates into CASSAGYTEAFF.

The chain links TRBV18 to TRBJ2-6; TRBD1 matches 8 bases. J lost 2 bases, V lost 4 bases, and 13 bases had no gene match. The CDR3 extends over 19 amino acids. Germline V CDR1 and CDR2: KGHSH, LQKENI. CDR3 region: CASSLVVWQGAPGANVLTF. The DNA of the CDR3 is TGTGCCAGCTCACTCGTTGTCTGGCAGGGGGCGCCTGGGGCCAACGTCCTGACTTTC.

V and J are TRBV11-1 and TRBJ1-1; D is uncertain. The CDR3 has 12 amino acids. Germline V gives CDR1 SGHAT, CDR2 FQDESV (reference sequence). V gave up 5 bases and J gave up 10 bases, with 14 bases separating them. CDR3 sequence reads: CASSPEASGAFF. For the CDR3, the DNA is TGTGCCAGCAGCCCCGAGGCCTCCGGAGCTTTCTTT.

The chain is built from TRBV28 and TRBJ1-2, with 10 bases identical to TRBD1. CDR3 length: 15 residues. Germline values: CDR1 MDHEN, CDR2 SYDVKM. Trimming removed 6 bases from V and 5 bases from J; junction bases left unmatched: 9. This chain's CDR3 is CASRPRGTGDYGYTF. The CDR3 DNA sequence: TGTGCCAGCAGGCCCCGAGGGACAGGGGATTATGGCTACACCTTC.

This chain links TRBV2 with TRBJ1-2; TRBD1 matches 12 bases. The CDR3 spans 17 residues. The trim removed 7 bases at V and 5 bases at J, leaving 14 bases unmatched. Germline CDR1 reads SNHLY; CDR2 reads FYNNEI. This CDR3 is CASTPGTGGGSIYGYTF. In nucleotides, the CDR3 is TGTGCCAGCACCCCTGGGACAGGGGGCGGGTCGATTTATGGCTACACCTTC.

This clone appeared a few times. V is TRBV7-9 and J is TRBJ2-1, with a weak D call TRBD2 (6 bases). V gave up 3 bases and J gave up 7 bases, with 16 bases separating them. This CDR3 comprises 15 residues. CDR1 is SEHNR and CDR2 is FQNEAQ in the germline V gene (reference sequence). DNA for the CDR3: TGTGCCAGCAGCTTGGGGGGACCGATGGGGAATGAGCAGTTCTTC. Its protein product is CASSLGGPMGNEQFF. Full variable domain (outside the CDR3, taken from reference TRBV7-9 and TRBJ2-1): DTGVSQNPRHKITKRGQNVTFRCDPISEHNRLYWYRQTLGQGPEFLTYFQNEAQLEKSRLLSDRFSAERPKGSFSTLEIQRTEQGDSAMYLCASSLGGPMGNEQFFGPGTRLTVL.

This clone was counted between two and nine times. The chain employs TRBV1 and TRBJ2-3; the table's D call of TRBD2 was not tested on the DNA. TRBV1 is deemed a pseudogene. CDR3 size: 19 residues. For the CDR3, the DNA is TGCACCAGCAGCCAAGAAAAAAGCGGGAGGACAACGAGCACAGATACGCAGTATTTT. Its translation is CTSSQEKSGRTTSTDTQYF.

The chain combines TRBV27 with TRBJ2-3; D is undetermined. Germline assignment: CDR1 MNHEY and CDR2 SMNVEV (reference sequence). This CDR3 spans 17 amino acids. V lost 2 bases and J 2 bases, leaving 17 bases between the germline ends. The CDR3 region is CASSLRIDFLYTDTQYF. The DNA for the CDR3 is TGTGCCAGCAGTTTACGTATCGACTTCTTGTACACAGATACGCAGTATTTT.

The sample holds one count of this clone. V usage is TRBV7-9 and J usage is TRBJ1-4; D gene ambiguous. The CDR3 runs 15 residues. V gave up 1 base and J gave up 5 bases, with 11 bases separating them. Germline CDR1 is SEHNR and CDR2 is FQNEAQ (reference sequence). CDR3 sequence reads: CASSLGGGENEKLFF. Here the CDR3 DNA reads TGTGCCAGCAGCTTAGGTGGCGGGGAAAATGAAAAACTGTTTTTT.